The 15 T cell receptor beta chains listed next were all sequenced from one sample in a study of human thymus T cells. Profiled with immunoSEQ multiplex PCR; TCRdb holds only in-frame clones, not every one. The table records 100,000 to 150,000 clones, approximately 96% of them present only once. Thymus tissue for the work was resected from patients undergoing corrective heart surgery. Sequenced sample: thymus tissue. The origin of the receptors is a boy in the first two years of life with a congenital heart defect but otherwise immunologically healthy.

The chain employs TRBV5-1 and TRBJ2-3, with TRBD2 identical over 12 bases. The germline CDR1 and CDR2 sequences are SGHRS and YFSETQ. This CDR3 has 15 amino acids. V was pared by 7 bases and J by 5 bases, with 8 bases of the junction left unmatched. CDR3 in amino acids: CASGMTSGGGDTQYF. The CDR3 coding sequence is TGCGCCAGCGGGATGACTAGCGGGGGTGGAGATACGCAGTATTTT.

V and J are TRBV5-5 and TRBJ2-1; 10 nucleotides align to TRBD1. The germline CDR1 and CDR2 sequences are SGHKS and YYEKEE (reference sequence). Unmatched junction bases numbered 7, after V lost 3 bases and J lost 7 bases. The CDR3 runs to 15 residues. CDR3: CASSSGQGFRNEQFF. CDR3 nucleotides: TGTGCCAGCAGCTCGGGACAGGGGTTTCGAAATGAGCAGTTCTTC.

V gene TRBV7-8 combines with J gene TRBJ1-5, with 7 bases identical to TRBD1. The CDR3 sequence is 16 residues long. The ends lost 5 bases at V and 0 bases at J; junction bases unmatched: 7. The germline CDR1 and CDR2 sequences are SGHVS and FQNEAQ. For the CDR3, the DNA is TGTGCCAGCAGCCAGGGGGGGCCCTATAGCAATCAGCCCCAGCATTTT. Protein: CASSQGGPYSNQPQHF.

This CDR3 reads CASSFHPNIQYF. The CDR3 nucleotides are TGTGCCAGCAGCTTCCATCCGAACATTCAGTACTTC. V gene TRBV7-9 combines with J gene TRBJ2-4; D not resolved. The V and J ends lost 3 bases and 7 bases respectively, with 7 bases between them. Germline V lookup: CDR1 SEHNR, CDR2 FQNEAQ (reference sequence). This CDR3 has 12 residues.

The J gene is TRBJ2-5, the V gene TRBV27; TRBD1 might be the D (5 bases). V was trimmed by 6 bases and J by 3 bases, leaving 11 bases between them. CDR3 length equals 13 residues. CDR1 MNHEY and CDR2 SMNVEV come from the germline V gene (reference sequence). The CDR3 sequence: CASSTQGKETQYF. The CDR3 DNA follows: TGTGCCAGCAGCACTCAGGGTAAAGAGACCCAGTACTTC.

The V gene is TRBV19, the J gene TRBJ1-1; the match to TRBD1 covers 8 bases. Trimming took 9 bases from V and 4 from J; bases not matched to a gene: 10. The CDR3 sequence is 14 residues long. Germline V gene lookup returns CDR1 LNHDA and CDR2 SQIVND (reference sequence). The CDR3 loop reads CASRWTGPGTEAFF. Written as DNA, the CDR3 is TGTGCCAGCCGATGGACAGGGCCGGGCACTGAAGCTTTCTTT.

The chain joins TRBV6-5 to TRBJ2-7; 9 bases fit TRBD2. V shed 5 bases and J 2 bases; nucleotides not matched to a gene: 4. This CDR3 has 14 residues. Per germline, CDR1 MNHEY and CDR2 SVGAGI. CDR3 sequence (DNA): TGTGCCAGCAGTGCTAGCGGGAATACCTACGAGCAGTACTTC. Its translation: CASSASGNTYEQYF.

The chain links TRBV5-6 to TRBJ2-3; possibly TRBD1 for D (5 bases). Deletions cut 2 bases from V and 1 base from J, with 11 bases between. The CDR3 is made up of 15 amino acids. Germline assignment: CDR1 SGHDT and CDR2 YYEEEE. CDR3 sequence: CASSFLDIRTDTQYF. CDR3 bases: TGTGCCAGCAGCTTTTTGGACATACGCACAGATACGCAGTATTTT. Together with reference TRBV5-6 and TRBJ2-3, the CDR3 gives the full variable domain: DAGVTQSPTHLIKTRGQQVTLRCSPKSGHDTVSWYQQALGQGPQFIFQYYEEEERQRGNFPDRFSGHQFPNYSSELNVNALLLGDSALYLCASSFLDIRTDTQYFGPGTRLTVL.

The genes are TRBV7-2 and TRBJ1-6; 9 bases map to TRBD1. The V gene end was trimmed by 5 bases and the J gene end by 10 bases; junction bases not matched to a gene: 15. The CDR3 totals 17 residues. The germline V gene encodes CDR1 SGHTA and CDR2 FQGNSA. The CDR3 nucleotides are TGTGCCAGCAGCCCTACTCCCCGGGACAGGGTAGGATCACCCCTCCACTTT. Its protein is CASSPTPRDRVGSPLHF.

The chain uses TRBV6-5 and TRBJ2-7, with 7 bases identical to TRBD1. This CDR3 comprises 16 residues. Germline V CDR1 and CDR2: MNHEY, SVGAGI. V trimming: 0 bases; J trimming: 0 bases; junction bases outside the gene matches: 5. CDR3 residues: CASSYSMGDSSYEQYF. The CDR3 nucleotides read TGTGCCAGCAGTTACTCGATGGGGGACAGCTCCTACGAGCAGTACTTC.

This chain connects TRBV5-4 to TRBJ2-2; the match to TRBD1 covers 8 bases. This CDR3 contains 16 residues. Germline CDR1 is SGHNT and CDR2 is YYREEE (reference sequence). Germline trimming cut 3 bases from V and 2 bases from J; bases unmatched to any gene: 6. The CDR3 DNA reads TGTGCCAGCAGCTGGGGCAGGGGGCTCAACACCGGGGAGCTGTTTTTT. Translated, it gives CASSWGRGLNTGELFF.

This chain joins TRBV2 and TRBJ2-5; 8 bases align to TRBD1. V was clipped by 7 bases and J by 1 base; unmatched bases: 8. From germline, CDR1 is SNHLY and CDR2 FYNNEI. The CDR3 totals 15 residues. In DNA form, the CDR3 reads TGTGCCAGCATGGATACTGGACAGGGCCAAGAGACCCAGTACTTC. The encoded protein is CASMDTGQGQETQYF.

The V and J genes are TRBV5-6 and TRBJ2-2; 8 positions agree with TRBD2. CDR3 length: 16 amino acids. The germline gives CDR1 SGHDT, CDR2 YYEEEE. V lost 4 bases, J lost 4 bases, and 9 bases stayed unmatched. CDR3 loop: CASSPPGGGVTGELFF. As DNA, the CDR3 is TGTGCCAGCAGCCCCCCGGGAGGGGGAGTCACCGGGGAGCTGTTTTTT.

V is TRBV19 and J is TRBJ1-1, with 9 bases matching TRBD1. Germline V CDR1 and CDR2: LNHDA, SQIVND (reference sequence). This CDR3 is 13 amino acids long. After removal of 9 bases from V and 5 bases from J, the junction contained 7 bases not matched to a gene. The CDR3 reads CASGDRGYTEAFF. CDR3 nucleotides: TGTGCCAGCGGAGACAGGGGGTATACTGAAGCTTTCTTT.

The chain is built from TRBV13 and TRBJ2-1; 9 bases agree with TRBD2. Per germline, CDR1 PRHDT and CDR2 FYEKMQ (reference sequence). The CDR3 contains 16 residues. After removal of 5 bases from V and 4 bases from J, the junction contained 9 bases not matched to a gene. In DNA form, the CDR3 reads TGTGCCAGCAGCACCTTAGCGGGGGCGGTATACAATGAGCAGTTCTTC. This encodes CASSTLAGAVYNEQFF.